Listed here are 25 T cell receptor beta chains from one sample, sequenced in a study of blood T cell repertoires in COVID-19. Some clones are missing from TCRdb's copy, which holds only in-frame ones; the method was immunoSEQ multiplex PCR. The data show 290,000 or so clones, 75% to 95% seen once. The sample comprised PBMCs or T cells enriched from blood (not recorded which). These receptors were collected from a woman in her 30s who had recovered from COVID-19.

The CDR3 reads CASRLAGGPNEQFF. CDR3 DNA: TGTGCCAGCAGACTAGCGGGAGGTCCCAATGAGCAGTTCTTC. The chain links TRBV11-2 to TRBJ2-1; 12 bases match TRBD2. V was clipped by 6 bases and J by 6 bases; unmatched bases: 3. Germline V gene lookup returns CDR1 SGHAT and CDR2 FQNNGV. The CDR3 has 14 amino acids.

The chain couples TRBV30 to TRBJ2-1, with 16 bases lining up with TRBD2. V dropped 2 bases and J dropped 0; count of bases not matched to a gene: 7. Germline assignment: CDR1 GTSNPN and CDR2 SVGIG (reference sequence). The CDR3 loop spans 19 amino acids. The CDR3 coding sequence is TGTGCCTGGAGTCCGAAGGGACTAGCGGGAGGGAGCTCCTACAATGAGCAGTTCTTC. It codes for CAWSPKGLAGGSSYNEQFF.

The rearrangement uses TRBV19 and TRBJ2-7, with 9 nucleotides matching TRBD1. From germline, CDR1 is LNHDA and CDR2 SQIVND (reference sequence). After removal of 6 bases from V and 6 bases from J, the junction contained 9 bases not matched to a gene. The CDR3 has 14 residues. The CDR3 is CASRFRDREAEQYF. The CDR3 DNA sequence: TGTGCCAGTAGATTCCGGGACAGGGAGGCCGAGCAGTACTTC.

This chain joins TRBV29-1 and TRBJ2-7; TRBD2 matches at 9 bases. J lost 0 bases, V lost 4 bases, and 10 bases had no gene match. The CDR3 has 16 amino acids. Germline lookup yields CDR1 SQVTM and CDR2 ANQGSEA. CDR3 nucleotides: TGCAGCGTTGCGGGTAGCGGGAGTAGGAGCTCCTACGAGCAGTACTTC. It encodes CSVAGSGSRSSYEQYF.

This clone has more than one count but fewer than ten. V usage is TRBV7-3 and J usage is TRBJ2-1; tentative D call: TRBD2 (6 bases). V lost 4 bases and J 7 bases, leaving 20 bases between the germline ends. The germline V gene has CDR1 SGHTA and CDR2 FQGTGA. The length of the CDR3 is 16 residues. CDR3 bases: TGTGCCAGCAGCTCCACCCCGGGACTCCTTGGTAATGAGCAGTTCTTC. Amino acid sequence: CASSSTPGLLGNEQFF.

This chain links TRBV3-1 (or the pseudogene TRBV3-2) with TRBJ2-1; D may be TRBD1 (6 bases). V was clipped by 2 bases and J by 0 bases, with 14 bases between them. CDR1 and CDR2 from the germline V gene are LGHDT and YNNKEL (reference sequence). The CDR3 runs to 17 residues. This CDR3 is CASSQFLGQSSYNEQFF. The CDR3, as DNA: TGTGCCAGCAGCCAATTTCTGGGACAAAGCTCCTACAATGAGCAGTTCTTC.

The rearrangement links TRBV3-1 (or the pseudogene TRBV3-2) to TRBJ2-3; the D gene is possibly TRBD1 (5 bases). Trimming shortened V by 5 bases and J by 6 bases, and 18 bases separated the two germline ends. CDR3 length equals 15 residues. Germline lookup yields CDR1 LGHDT and CDR2 YNNKEL (reference sequence). CDR3 loop: CASSEQGRPQDTQYF. CDR3 nucleotides: TGTGCCAGCAGCGAGCAGGGCCGCCCCCAGGATACGCAGTATTTT.

The chain joins TRBV5-1 to TRBJ1-1; possible D gene TRBD1, 6 bases. This CDR3 is 15 amino acids long. The V gene lost 0 bases and the J gene lost 1 base, with 10 bases spanning the gap. CDR1 is SGHRS and CDR2 is YFSETQ in the germline V gene. CDR3 bases: TGCGCCAGCAGCTTGGTCGGGGGGGCGAACACTGAAGCTTTCTTT. The encoded protein is CASSLVGGANTEAFF.

The chain carries TRBV28 and TRBJ1-5; 7 bases are shared with TRBD1. CDR3 length equals 15 residues. Per the germline V gene, CDR1 is MDHEN and CDR2 is SYDVKM. With 2 bases clipped from V and 3 bases from J, the junction kept 4 bases outside the gene matches. The CDR3 nucleotides read TGTGCCAGCAGTTTAAGGGACAGATACAATCAGCCCCAGCATTTT. Translated: CASSLRDRYNQPQHF.

This clone was picked up one time. The rearrangement joins TRBV27 to TRBJ2-5; 9 nucleotides agree with TRBD2. Germline assignment: CDR1 MNHEY and CDR2 SMNVEV (reference sequence). The CDR3 length is 14 residues. V shed 5 bases and J 5 bases; nucleotides not matched to a gene: 6. This chain's CDR3 is CASSPSGMRETQYF. The DNA for the CDR3 is TGTGCCAGCAGTCCTAGCGGGATGAGGGAGACCCAGTACTTC.

The genes are TRBV28 and TRBJ1-2; D gene uncertain. V was clipped by 1 base and J by 7 bases, with 7 bases between them. The CDR3 consists of 12 residues. CDR1 MDHEN and CDR2 SYDVKM come from the germline V gene. CDR3 sequence (DNA): TGTGCCAGCAGTTTATTTGGGAGTGGCTACACCTTC. It translates to CASSLFGSGYTF.

V gene TRBV6-1 combines with J gene TRBJ1-1; no definite D call. V dropped 3 bases and J dropped 4 bases, with 6 bases sitting between them. The CDR3 is made up of 12 amino acids. Germline V CDR1 and CDR2: MNHNS, SASEGT. CDR3 sequence reads: CASSDRSTEAFF. The CDR3 DNA follows: TGTGCCAGCAGTGACAGGTCCACTGAAGCTTTCTTT.

This clone was counted between two and nine times. CDR3 sequence: CASSRAATGVSTQPQHF. CDR3 nucleotides: TGTGCCAGCAGTCGCGCGGCCACAGGGGTAAGTACTCAGCCCCAGCATTTT. V is TRBV28 and J is TRBJ1-5, with 7 bases lining up with TRBD1. Germline V gene data show CDR1 as MDHEN and CDR2 as SYDVKM. J gave up 6 bases and V 5 bases, and 16 bases lay outside the gene matches. The CDR3 has 17 amino acids.

The chain recombines TRBV3-1 (or the pseudogene TRBV3-2) with TRBJ2-7, with 10 nucleotides matching TRBD1. The V gene end was trimmed by 3 bases and the J gene end by 6 bases; junction bases not matched to a gene: 5. This CDR3 has 14 amino acids. Germline lookup yields CDR1 LGHDT and CDR2 YNNKEL (reference sequence). The CDR3 sequence is CASSHRDRGSEQYF. The CDR3 bases are TGTGCCAGCAGCCATAGGGACAGGGGAAGCGAGCAGTACTTC.

This rearrangement joins TRBV5-1 to TRBJ1-4; no firm D call. The V end lost 2 bases, the J end lost 4 bases, and 6 bases lay between the germline ends. This CDR3 spans 13 amino acids. Germline CDR1 is SGHRS and CDR2 is YFSETQ. The CDR3: CASSLQNNEKLFF. In nucleotides, the CDR3 is TGCGCCAGCAGCTTACAGAATAATGAAAAACTGTTTTTT.

This clone was detected once. This sequence joins TRBV6-5 and TRBJ1-4, with 8 nucleotides matching TRBD1. J lost 3 bases, V lost 6 bases, and 6 bases had no gene match. In germline, CDR1 is MNHEY, CDR2 SVGAGI. CDR3 size: 15 residues. The CDR3 spells CASSDQTGANEKLFF. The DNA for the CDR3 is TGTGCCAGCAGCGACCAGACAGGGGCTAATGAAAAACTGTTTTTT.

The chain links TRBV5-1 to TRBJ2-7, with 10 bases fitting TRBD2. The CDR3 extends over 15 amino acids. The V segment lost 1 base and the J segment 3 bases; nucleotides outside the gene matches: 4. The germline V gene encodes CDR1 SGHRS and CDR2 YFSETQ. CDR3 loop: CASSLRTSGDYEQYF. The CDR3 nucleotides read TGCGCCAGCAGCTTGAGGACTAGCGGAGACTACGAGCAGTACTTC.

V usage is TRBV2 and J usage is TRBJ2-2, with TRBD2 matching over 7 bases. Per the germline V gene, CDR1 is SNHLY and CDR2 is FYNNEI. Trimming at V came to 5 bases and at J to 6 bases, leaving 6 bases not matched to a gene. There are 14 residues in the CDR3. The DNA of the CDR3 is TGTGCCAGCAGTTTATCCGGGAGGCCCGGGGAGCTGTTTTTT. This encodes CASSLSGRPGELFF.

The J gene is TRBJ2-1, the V gene TRBV15, with TRBD2 matching 7 bases. CDR1 and CDR2 from the germline V gene are LNHNV and YYDKDF (reference sequence). The CDR3 has 16 amino acids. J lost 4 bases, V lost 1 base, and 7 bases had no gene match. The CDR3 protein is CATSRGEGFPYNEQFF. DNA of the CDR3: TGTGCCACCAGCAGAGGGGAGGGGTTTCCGTACAATGAGCAGTTCTTC.

This clone turned up a few times. This sequence joins TRBV3-1 (or the pseudogene TRBV3-2) and TRBJ1-1, with D maybe TRBD1 (6 bases). V dropped 1 base and J dropped 6 bases, with 21 bases sitting between them. This CDR3 spans 17 amino acids. CDR1 and CDR2 (germline): LGHDT, YNNKEL (reference sequence). The DNA of the CDR3 is TGTGCCAGCAGCCAAGCTACCGGGACAACGCCCGGGGCTGAAGCTTTCTTT. Its protein is CASSQATGTTPGAEAFF.

This sequence joins TRBV5-4 and TRBJ2-1, with D perhaps matching TRBD1 (6 bases). CDR1 and CDR2 from the germline V gene are SGHNT and YYREEE (reference sequence). V was pared by 0 bases and J by 5 bases, with 12 bases between. CDR3 length: 15 amino acids. CDR3 region: CASSLVAGANNEQFF. The DNA of the CDR3 is TGTGCCAGCAGCTTGGTTGCAGGGGCGAACAATGAGCAGTTCTTC.

CDR3 residues: CAWENQGYEQYF. Written as DNA, the CDR3 is TGTGCCTGGGAAAACCAGGGCTACGAGCAGTACTTC. J is TRBJ2-7 and V is TRBV30; weak D call: TRBD1 (5 bases). There are 12 residues in the CDR3. Trimming took off 5 bases at V and 3 bases at J, with 11 bases between the two ends. The germline gives CDR1 GTSNPN, CDR2 SVGIG (reference sequence).

The chain combines TRBV27 with TRBJ1-5; a weak D match, TRBD1 (6 bases). CDR1 MNHEY and CDR2 SMNVEV come from the germline V gene (reference sequence). With 5 bases removed from V and 6 bases from J, the gap between germline ends came to 17 bases. The CDR3 covers 15 residues. As DNA, the CDR3 is TGTGCCAGCAGTACAAACAGGGTTGGGAGTCAGCCCCAGCATTTT. Its protein product is CASSTNRVGSQPQHF.

For the CDR3, the DNA is TGCGCCAGCAGCTTGGGAGTCGACAGGGCTGCCCGAGAGACCCAGTACTTC. Translation gives CASSLGVDRAARETQYF. V is TRBV5-1 and J is TRBJ2-5; 7 bases are a match to TRBD1. This CDR3 has 17 residues. The V and J ends lost 0 bases and 4 bases, in that order; junction bases with no gene match: 12. CDR1 and CDR2 from the germline V gene are SGHRS and YFSETQ.

The chain has TRBV5-1 and TRBJ1-2, with unresolved D. V lost 1 base and J lost 8, with 12 bases in between. Per the germline V gene, CDR1 is SGHRS and CDR2 is YFSETQ. The CDR3 sequence is 13 residues long. In DNA, the CDR3 is TGCGCCAGCAGCTTGCCATCACTTGAGGGCTACACCTTC. Translated: CASSLPSLEGYTF.